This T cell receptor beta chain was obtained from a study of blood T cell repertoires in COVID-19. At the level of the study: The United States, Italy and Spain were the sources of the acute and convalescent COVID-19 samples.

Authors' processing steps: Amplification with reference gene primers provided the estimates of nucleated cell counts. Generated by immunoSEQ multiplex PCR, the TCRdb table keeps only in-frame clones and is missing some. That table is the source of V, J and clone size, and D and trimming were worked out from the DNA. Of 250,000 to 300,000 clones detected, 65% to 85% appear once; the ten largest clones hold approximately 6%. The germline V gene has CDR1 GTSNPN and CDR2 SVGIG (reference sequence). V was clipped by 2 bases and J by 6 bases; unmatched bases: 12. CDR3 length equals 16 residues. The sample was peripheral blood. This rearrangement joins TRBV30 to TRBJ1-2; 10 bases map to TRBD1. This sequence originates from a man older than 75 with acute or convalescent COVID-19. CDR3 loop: CAWSLPGTGATDGYTF. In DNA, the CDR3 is TGTGCCTGGAGTCTACCCGGGACAGGGGCGACGGATGGCTACACCTTC.